This TCR beta chain is from a study of immune heterogeneity within non-small cell lung tumors. Study summary: In total, the tumors were 4 squamous cell carcinomas, roughly ten non-squamous carcinomas and 1 not otherwise specified.

The ends lost 1 base at V and 5 bases at J; junction bases unmatched: 10. In germline, CDR1 is MGHRA, CDR2 YSYEKL. This CDR3 is built from 16 residues. Template material comprised bulk tumor genomic DNA at 500 to 650 ng per sample. Several spatially distant biopsies were obtained per primary tumor intraoperatively. Untreated, newly diagnosed non-small cell lung cancer patients underwent curative surgery. A first 10-cycle multiplex round used 32 V-gene and 13 J-gene primers on TCR beta CDR3. TCRdb re-called the multiplex PCR reads through MiXCR, storing one row per CDR3 protein. The sample records about 34,000 distinct CDR3 sequences, around 30% being singletons. This clonotype was picked up a small number of times. The target antigen is unknown. Study-wide findings and caveats: Individual patients largely had distinct high-frequency T-cell receptor beta clonotypes from one another. Alongside site-unique high-frequency clones, identical dominant CDR3 beta clonotypes recurred across tumor sites within a patient.

This sequence joins TRBV4-1 and TRBJ2-7, with 8 bases matching TRBD2. The sequence derives from a man in his forties with non-small cell lung cancer. Sequencing input: lung tumor tissue. The CDR3 DNA follows: TGCGCCAGCAGCCAAGGGAGGAGCGGGAGTGTCCACGAGCAGTACTTC. Encoded protein: CASSQGRSGSVHEQYF.